Below, one T cell receptor beta chain is given with its context. Between the trimmed V and J ends, which lost 1 base and 2 bases, there was a span of 20 bases. Germline CDR1 SGHTA, CDR2 FQGNSA. The CDR3 loop spans 18 amino acids. The sample belongs to a study of blood T cell repertoires in COVID-19. TCRdb's table, derived via immunoSEQ multiplex PCR, lists solely in-frame clones and lacks some. Altogether roughly 150,000 clones are present, 85% to 95% being singletons, with the ten largest covering around 2%. Sample: peripheral blood. The receptor comes from a woman aged 60-75 years with COVID-19, enrolled during active disease. The V call is TRBV7-2, the J call TRBJ1-1, with D uncertain. The CDR3 DNA is TGTGCCAGCAGCTTAGTTCTTTCGGAGGTAGGGCTCAACACTGAAGCTTTCTTT. As protein: CASSLVLSEVGLNTEAFF.